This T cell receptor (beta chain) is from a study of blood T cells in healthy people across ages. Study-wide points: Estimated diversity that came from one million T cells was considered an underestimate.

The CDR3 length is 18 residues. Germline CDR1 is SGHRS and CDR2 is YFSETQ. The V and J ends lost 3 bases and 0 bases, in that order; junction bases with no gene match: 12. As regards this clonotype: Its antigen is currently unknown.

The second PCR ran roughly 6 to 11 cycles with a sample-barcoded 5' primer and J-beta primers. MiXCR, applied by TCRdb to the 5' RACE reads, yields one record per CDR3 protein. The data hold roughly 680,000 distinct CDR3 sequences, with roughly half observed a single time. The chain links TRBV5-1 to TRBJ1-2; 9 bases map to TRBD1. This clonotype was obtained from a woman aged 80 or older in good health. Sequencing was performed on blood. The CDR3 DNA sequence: TGCGCCAGCAGCTACCCACCCGGGACAGGGAGGGCTAACTATGGCTACACCTTC. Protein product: CASSYPPGTGRANYGYTF.